Below, 13 T cell receptor beta chains from the same sample are listed, as sequenced in a study of T cells in tumors after PD-1 blockade (dated 2019 in TCRdb). The sample's time point label is to be understood as: after anti-PD-1 therapy. Receptors were amplified or captured by the immunoSEQ multiplex PCR assay. Not all clones reach the TCRdb copy of this immuneACCESS table, which keeps in-frame sequences only. Checked studies attribute under half of the gap to unresolved V genes and leave the rest unexplained. For this sample the table gives roughly 9,300 clones, of which 67% were detected only once. Under 15% of the sample rests with the top ten. The sample was tumor tissue, taken after anti-PD-1 treatment. The receptors were gathered from a human donor with basal cell carcinoma.

In regard to this clone: Other DNA sequences of this sample code for an identical CDR3. The V call is TRBV30, the J call TRBJ1-2; unclear D gene. With 0 bases removed from V and 4 bases from J, the gap between germline ends came to 9 bases. CDR3 length: 13 residues. Germline CDR1 is GTSNPN and CDR2 is SVGIG (reference sequence). The CDR3 region is CAWSVQGAYGYTF. The CDR3 DNA reads as TGTGCCTGGAGTGTACAAGGTGCCTATGGCTACACCTTC.

This clone was counted a few times. This chain connects TRBV5-1 to TRBJ1-3; perhaps TRBD1 as D (6 bases). Germline V gene lookup returns CDR1 SGHRS and CDR2 YFSETQ. The CDR3 contains 15 residues. Trimming took 5 bases from V and 0 from J, leaving 12 bases between them. For the CDR3, the DNA is TGCGCCAGCAGTCTAGGACAGTCCTCTGGAAACACCATATATTTT. Translation gives CASSLGQSSGNTIYF.

V and J are TRBV3-1 (or the pseudogene TRBV3-2) and TRBJ2-7, with 8 nucleotides matching TRBD1. The trim removed 3 bases at V and 1 base at J, leaving 8 bases unmatched. This CDR3 spans 16 amino acids. From germline, CDR1 is LGHDT and CDR2 YNNKEL (reference sequence). The CDR3 DNA is TGTGCCAGCAGCCAGGACAGGGCAAGTCTTTCCTACGAGCAGTACTTC. It translates to CASSQDRASLSYEQYF.

This clone was detected only once. The chain recombines TRBV2 with TRBJ2-5; D may correspond to TRBD1 or TRBD2 (5 bases each). Trimming removed 7 bases at V and 4 bases at J, with 13 bases between. The CDR3 spans 13 residues. CDR1 is SNHLY, CDR2 FYNNEI, per germline. The CDR3 reads CASTGVQGETQYF. For the CDR3, the DNA is TGTGCCAGCACCGGGGTTCAGGGAGAGACCCAGTACTTC. Based on the CDR3 plus reference TRBV2 and TRBJ2-5, the full variable domain is EPEVTQTPSHQVTQMGQEVILRCVPISNHLYFYWYRQILGQKVEFLVSFYNNEISEKSEIFDDQFSVERPDGSNFTLKIRSTKLEDSAMYFCASTGVQGETQYFGPGTRLLVL.

The chain has TRBV6-5 and TRBJ2-1; 7 nucleotides agree with TRBD2. From germline, CDR1 is MNHEY and CDR2 SVGAGI. The CDR3 extends over 14 amino acids. The V and J ends lost 7 bases and 7 bases, in that order; junction bases with no gene match: 10. The CDR3 nucleotides are TGTGCCAGCAAGGCGGGGGTCCCAGGAAATGAGCAGTTCTTC. The encoded protein is CASKAGVPGNEQFF.

The J gene is TRBJ2-7, the V gene TRBV28; 10 nucleotides align to TRBD2. The CDR3 is 17 amino acids. Per the germline V gene, CDR1 is MDHEN and CDR2 is SYDVKM. The junction had 12 bases not matched to a gene; V was cut back by 6 bases and J by 1 base. The CDR3: CASSRKGVAGGSYEQYF. In DNA, the CDR3 is TGTGCCAGCAGCCGCAAGGGGGTAGCGGGGGGATCCTACGAGCAGTACTTC.

CDR3 residues: CASSQDFPVLLQRNQPQHF. In nucleotides, the CDR3 is TGCGCCAGCAGCCAAGATTTCCCCGTACTCCTGCAGCGCAATCAGCCCCAGCATTTT. J is TRBJ1-5 and V is TRBV4-1; D is unclear. V gave up 0 bases and J gave up 2 bases, with 20 bases separating them. Germline CDR1 and CDR2: MGHRA and YSYEKL. The CDR3 spans 19 residues.

Here the CDR3 reads CASSYRQGGEKLFF. The CDR3, as DNA: TGTGCCAGCAGTTACCGACAGGGAGGTGAAAAACTGTTTTTT. The chain employs TRBV6-6 and TRBJ1-4; 7 bases match TRBD1. The CDR3 length is 14 residues. After removal of 2 bases from V and 7 bases from J, the junction contained 4 bases not matched to a gene. Germline V CDR1 and CDR2: MNHNY, SVGAGI (reference sequence).

The rearrangement links TRBV2 to TRBJ2-2; D may match TRBD1 or TRBD2 (5 bases each). This CDR3 spans 12 amino acids. Germline-derived CDR1 and CDR2 are SNHLY and FYNNEI. Trimming shortened V by 10 bases and J by 6 bases, and 12 bases separated the two germline ends. CDR3 protein: CATSPGPGELFF. CDR3 bases: TGTGCCACCTCCCCGGGGCCCGGGGAGCTGTTTTTT.

V usage is TRBV4-3 and J usage is TRBJ2-3; TRBD1 aligns across 8 bases. Germline CDR1 is LGHNA and CDR2 is YSLEER. The CDR3 covers 17 residues. Trimming took 2 bases from V and 2 from J; bases not matched to a gene: 9. The CDR3 bases are TGCGCCAGCAGCCAACACCTGACAGGGGCACTCACAGATACGCAGTATTTT. Protein product: CASSQHLTGALTDTQYF.

The genes are TRBV7-6 and TRBJ2-7, with TRBD2 identical over 8 bases. V trimming: 5 bases; J trimming: 3 bases; junction bases outside the gene matches: 6. Per germline, CDR1 SGHVS and CDR2 FNYEAQ. CDR3 size: 14 residues. CDR3 nucleotides: TGTGCCAGCAGCCCGGCCGGGACTAGCTACGAGCAGTACTTC. This gives the protein CASSPAGTSYEQYF.

This clone showed up just a few times. This chain uses TRBV9 with TRBJ2-3; 8 positions match TRBD2. Germline loops: CDR1 SGDLS, CDR2 YYNGEE. This CDR3 region has 15 residues. V trimming: 2 bases; J trimming: 3 bases; junction bases outside the gene matches: 5. The DNA of the CDR3 is TGTGCCAGCAGCGTGAGCGGGAGTGGGACAGATACGCAGTATTTT. Its protein is CASSVSGSGTDTQYF.

The sample holds a few counts of this clone. This chain links TRBV11-3 with TRBJ2-7, with D unresolved. The CDR3 contains 16 residues. V dropped 0 bases and J dropped 0 bases, with 12 bases sitting between them. Germline CDR1 reads SGHNT; CDR2 reads YENEEA. The CDR3: CASSLDSGLGSYEQYF. The CDR3 bases are TGTGCCAGCAGCTTAGATTCTGGGCTCGGCTCCTACGAGCAGTACTTC.